This T cell receptor beta chain is from a study of blood T cell repertoires in COVID-19. Study summary: The United States, Italy and Spain supplied acute and convalescent COVID-19 samples. Sources were T cells, B-cell-depleted T cells, or PBMCs; the material itself was cDNA or gDNA.

This clone was found a few times. In the original workflow: The authors estimated nucleated cell counts from reference gene primer amplification. The method was immunoSEQ multiplex PCR; TCRdb's version includes in-frame clones alone and lacks a portion of them. For V, J and clone size, that table is used; D and trimming come from the DNA. The data hold some 65,000 clones, with 65% to 90% observed a single time. This CDR3 spans 13 amino acids. Trimming shortened V by 6 bases and J by 2 bases, and 11 bases separated the two germline ends. The germline CDR1 and CDR2 sequences are MNHEY and SVGAGI. This sequence joins TRBV6-5 and TRBJ2-7, with D possibly matching TRBD1 (5 bases). The sequence came from a man older than 75 with acute or convalescent COVID-19. The sequenced material came from peripheral blood. CDR3 loop: CASRMGQTYEQYF. Written as DNA, the CDR3 is TGTGCCAGCAGGATGGGGCAGACCTACGAGCAGTACTTC.